These 30 T cell receptor beta chains share one sample of origin, sequenced in a study of beta chain features in type 1 diabetes. These receptors are not linked to any known antigen. General study results and limits: Moderate but significant shortening of TCRB CDR3s was recorded in all four CD4+ subsets from Type 1 diabetes patients.

As every portion of the isolated RNA was reverse transcribed, the sequencing read expressed TCRB transcripts. The assay was immunoSEQ multiplex PCR, and TCRdb's table has in-frame clones only and misses some. The sample consists of hundreds of thousands of clones, over 10% of them appearing once. The sample consisted of naive CD4+ T cells from blood. These receptors were collected from a man between 18 and 29 years old with type 1 diabetes.

This chain joins TRBV7-2 and TRBJ2-1; D ambiguous. The CDR3 spans 11 residues. Germline lookup yields CDR1 SGHTA and CDR2 FQGNSA. V was pared by 4 bases and J by 8 bases, with 6 bases between. The CDR3 DNA follows: TGTGCCAGCAGCTCTACAGATGAGCAGTTCTTC. Its translation: CASSSTDEQFF.

The chain uses TRBV10-3 and TRBJ1-1; D is possibly TRBD1 (5 bases). Trimming cost V 3 bases and J 3 bases, with 8 bases left between them. CDR3 length: 13 amino acids. CDR1 ENHRY and CDR2 SYGVKD come from the germline V gene. The CDR3 region is CAISEMGDTEAFF. In DNA form, the CDR3 reads TGTGCCATCAGTGAAATGGGGGACACTGAAGCTTTCTTT.

The V and J genes are TRBV9 and TRBJ2-1; TRBD2 agrees at 8 bases. V trimming: 4 bases; J trimming: 0 bases; junction bases outside the gene matches: 9. This CDR3 is built from 17 residues. CDR1 and CDR2 (germline): SGDLS, YYNGEE. The CDR3 here is CASSLSAGGFSYNEQFF. The CDR3, as DNA: TGTGCCAGCAGCCTCAGCGCGGGGGGCTTCTCCTACAATGAGCAGTTCTTC.

There are a few counts of this clone. This chain joins TRBV11-2 and TRBJ1-1; D is undetermined. V was trimmed by 2 bases and J by 8 bases, leaving 6 bases between them. The CDR3 is 11 amino acids. Germline loops: CDR1 SGHAT, CDR2 FQNNGV. The CDR3 bases are TGTGCCAGCAGCTTATTCCGGGAAGCTTTCTTT. It translates to CASSLFREAFF.

The V call is TRBV6-5, the J call TRBJ1-6; 12 bases align to TRBD1. The V gene end was trimmed by 6 bases and the J gene end by 12 bases; junction bases not matched to a gene: 3. The CDR3 is 13 amino acids. Germline-derived CDR1 and CDR2 are MNHEY and SVGAGI. The CDR3 nucleotides are TGTGCCAGCAGGGGACAGGGGGCAGGACCCCTCCACTTT. It is translated as CASRGQGAGPLHF.

This clone appeared a few times. The rearrangement joins TRBV4-1 to TRBJ1-6; 7 bases agree with TRBD1. CDR1 and CDR2 (germline): MGHRA, YSYEKL. V dropped 0 bases and J dropped 6; count of bases not matched to a gene: 5. This CDR3 has 16 amino acids. Here the CDR3 reads CASSQDKTGFNSPLHF. Here the CDR3 DNA reads TGCGCCAGCAGCCAAGATAAGACAGGGTTTAATTCACCCCTCCACTTT.

In its sample, this clone was seen a few times. The chain uses TRBV7-2 and TRBJ1-1, with D unclear. Trimming took 5 bases from V and 1 from J, leaving 14 bases between them. Per germline, CDR1 SGHTA and CDR2 FQGNSA. The CDR3 covers 15 residues. DNA for the CDR3: TGTGCCAGCAGCCCACTCCAAGCCACGAACACTGAAGCTTTCTTT. Translation: CASSPLQATNTEAFF. Looking up the rest from reference TRBV7-2 and TRBJ1-1 gives the full variable domain: GAGVSQSPSNKVTEKGKDVELRCDPISGHTALYWYRQSLGQGLEFLIYFQGNSAPDKSGLPSDRFSAERTGGSVSTLTIQRTQQEDSAVYLCASSPLQATNTEAFFGQGTRLTVV.

This clone was counted only a few times. The V and J genes are TRBV20-1 and TRBJ1-5, with D perhaps TRBD1 (5 bases). The ends were cut back, 8 bases at V and 6 bases at J, with 8 bases in the middle. CDR1 and CDR2 (germline): DFQATT, SNEGSKA (reference sequence). This CDR3 is 10 amino acids long. The CDR3 DNA sequence: TGCAGTCGGGGGTTTCAGCCCCAGCATTTT. Protein: CSRGFQPQHF.

This clone was observed a few times. This rearrangement joins TRBV30 to TRBJ1-2; 9 bases match TRBD1. Germline V gene lookup returns CDR1 GTSNPN and CDR2 SVGIG (reference sequence). V gave up 0 bases and J gave up 8 bases; unmatched junction bases: 4. There are 13 residues in the CDR3. CDR3 sequence reads: CAWSVQGAWGYTF. CDR3 bases: TGTGCCTGGAGTGTACAGGGGGCCTGGGGCTACACCTTC.

This clone has only a few counts. The rearrangement joins TRBV6-4 to TRBJ2-2; D might be TRBD1 (6 bases). Trimming left V 1 base short and J 1 base short, with 13 bases between. This CDR3 region has 17 residues. The germline gives CDR1 MRHNA, CDR2 SNTAGT. The CDR3: CASSDFPVTGNTGELFF. As DNA, the CDR3 is TGTGCCAGCAGTGACTTCCCTGTGACAGGGAACACCGGGGAGCTGTTTTTT.

The chain joins TRBV18 to TRBJ2-7, with TRBD1 matching over 7 bases. V was pared by 1 base and J by 4 bases, with 7 bases of the junction left unmatched. The germline V gene encodes CDR1 KGHSH and CDR2 LQKENI. The CDR3 runs to 15 residues. The CDR3 loop reads CASSPLGTEFYEQYF. CDR3 DNA: TGTGCCAGCTCACCACTGGGGACAGAGTTTTACGAGCAGTACTTC.

This clone was counted between two and nine times. The chain combines TRBV5-1 with TRBJ1-1; TRBD1 agrees at 10 bases. The CDR3 totals 14 residues. Germline V gene data show CDR1 as SGHRS and CDR2 as YFSETQ. Losses at the gene ends were 4 bases for V and 7 bases for J; bases not matched to a gene: 7. The CDR3 region has the DNA TGCGCCAGCAGCCCGGGACAGGGGCATGGTGAAGCTTTCTTT. This gives the protein CASSPGQGHGEAFF. Drawing the rest from reference TRBV5-1 and TRBJ1-1, the complete variable domain is KAGVTQTPRYLIKTRGQQVTLSCSPISGHRSVSWYQQTPGQGLQFLFEYFSETQRNKGNFPGRFSGRQFSNSRSEMNVSTLELGDSALYLCASSPGQGHGEAFFGQGTRLTVV.

The chain uses TRBV4-1 and TRBJ1-1; 7 bases line up with TRBD1. There are 15 residues in the CDR3. In germline, CDR1 is MGHRA, CDR2 YSYEKL. V trimming: 4 bases; J trimming: 1 base; junction bases outside the gene matches: 6. The CDR3 loop reads CASSPQGGPNTEAFF. The CDR3 region has the DNA TGCGCCAGCAGCCCCCAGGGGGGGCCGAACACTGAAGCTTTCTTT.

The table lists this clone with a few counts. The genes are TRBV25-1 and TRBJ1-1; D is ambiguous. Trimming pared 6 bases from V and 11 bases from J, leaving 13 bases between. From germline, CDR1 is MGHDK and CDR2 SYGVNS. The CDR3 totals 11 residues. The CDR3 loop is CASSQTEVAFF. CDR3 DNA sequence: TGTGCCAGCAGCCAGACGGAGGTGGCTTTCTTT.

The chain joins TRBV7-2 to TRBJ2-5; D might be TRBD2 (7 bases). Trimming pared 5 bases from V and 4 bases from J, leaving 14 bases between. CDR1 is SGHTA and CDR2 is FQGNSA in the germline V gene. CDR3 size: 14 residues. CDR3 protein: CASSPRGPRETQYF. DNA of the CDR3: TGTGCCAGCAGCCCGCGGGGGCCGCGAGAGACCCAGTACTTC.

Concerning this clone: Within the sample, other DNA sequences also encode this same CDR3. The V gene is TRBV4-1, the J gene TRBJ2-5; 11 nucleotides align to TRBD2. Trimming took 0 bases from V and 4 from J; bases not matched to a gene: 4. This CDR3 has 16 residues. CDR1 is MGHRA and CDR2 is YSYEKL in the germline V gene. The CDR3 DNA sequence: TGCGCCAGCAGCCAAGAATTAGCGGGGGGGCGAGAGACCCAGTACTTC. Translated, it gives CASSQELAGGRETQYF.

This clone turned up a few times. The chain carries TRBV28 and TRBJ2-7; 12 bases match TRBD2. The length of the CDR3 is 15 residues. Trimming at V came to 6 bases and at J to 3 bases, leaving 6 bases not matched to a gene. CDR1 is MDHEN and CDR2 is SYDVKM in the germline V gene. The CDR3 spells CASRRTSGGFYEQYF. CDR3 nucleotide sequence: TGTGCCAGCAGGCGAACTAGCGGGGGGTTCTACGAGCAGTACTTC. The full variable domain, completed using reference TRBV28 and TRBJ2-7, is DVKVTQSSRYLVKRTGEKVFLECVQDMDHENMFWYRQDPGLGLRLIYFSYDVKMKEKGDIPEGYSVSREKKERFSLILESASTNQTSMYLCASRRTSGGFYEQYFGPGTRLTVT.

The chain joins TRBV5-6 to TRBJ1-1; 9 bases fit TRBD1. Germline V gene lookup returns CDR1 SGHDT and CDR2 YYEEEE. The ends lost 4 bases at V and 4 bases at J; junction bases unmatched: 11. The length of the CDR3 is 16 residues. The CDR3 is CASSDDGQGKFTEAFF. In DNA, the CDR3 is TGTGCCAGCAGCGATGATGGACAGGGGAAATTCACTGAAGCTTTCTTT. Using reference TRBV5-6 and TRBJ1-1 for the parts outside the CDR3, the full variable domain is DAGVTQSPTHLIKTRGQQVTLRCSPKSGHDTVSWYQQALGQGPQFIFQYYEEEERQRGNFPDRFSGHQFPNYSSELNVNALLLGDSALYLCASSDDGQGKFTEAFFGQGTRLTVV.

This clone was seen more than once but under ten times. The genes are TRBV5-4 and TRBJ1-2; D is undetermined. Trimming removed 2 bases from V and 7 bases from J, with 6 bases in between. CDR3 size: 11 residues. Germline loops: CDR1 SGHNT, CDR2 YYREEE (reference sequence). CDR3 nucleotides: TGTGCCAGCAGCTTTGGGAGTGGCTACACCTTC. Residues: CASSFGSGYTF.

The V gene is TRBV5-4, the J gene TRBJ2-6; D unresolved. CDR3 length: 19 amino acids. Per germline, CDR1 SGHNT and CDR2 YYREEE (reference sequence). Between the trimmed V and J ends, which lost 3 bases and 0 bases, there was a span of 19 bases. The CDR3 nucleotides are TGTGCCAGCAGCTCCCCCCAGGCCGCCGTTTACTCTGGGGCCAACGTCCTGACTTTC. It translates to CASSSPQAAVYSGANVLTF.

Only a few counts were recorded for this clone. At the DNA level, this CDR3 is encoded by other sequences in the same sample as well. The chain uses TRBV27 and TRBJ2-3; D is uncertain. CDR1 is MNHEY, CDR2 SMNVEV, per germline (reference sequence). This CDR3 has 12 amino acids. The V end lost 0 bases, the J end lost 6 bases, and 4 bases lay between the germline ends. CDR3 nucleotides: TGTGCCAGCAGTTTATCGGGGGATACGCAGTATTTT. It encodes CASSLSGDTQYF.

This rearrangement joins TRBV7-6 to TRBJ2-7, with 9 bases matching TRBD1. V lost 5 bases to trimming and J lost 4 bases; unmatched junction nucleotides: 3. The CDR3 contains 13 residues. The germline CDR1 and CDR2 sequences are SGHVS and FNYEAQ. This chain's CDR3 is CASSRDRAYEQYF. CDR3 nucleotide sequence: TGTGCCAGCAGCCGGGACAGGGCGTACGAGCAGTACTTC.

This chain links TRBV12-5 with TRBJ1-2; no reliable D call. This CDR3 is 14 amino acids long. From germline, CDR1 is LGHNT and CDR2 FRNRAP. Trimming pared 2 bases from V and 5 bases from J, leaving 12 bases between. The CDR3 reads CASGLMAGVYGYTF. CDR3 coding DNA: TGTGCTAGTGGTTTGATGGCTGGAGTGTATGGCTACACCTTC.

This clone was counted only a few times. The gene calls are TRBV9 and TRBJ2-5; D might be TRBD1 (5 bases). CDR1 SGDLS and CDR2 YYNGEE come from the germline V gene. Trimming stripped 0 bases from V and 5 bases from J, with 14 bases between. This CDR3 has 15 residues. CDR3 coding DNA: TGTGCCAGCAGCGTAGGAGCAGGGTCCGGCGAGACCCAGTACTTC. Its translation: CASSVGAGSGETQYF.

This clone was seen a handful of times. CDR3 nucleotide sequence: TGTGCCAGCAGCTTAGTTCACGGGACAGGGTTGTCTCAGCCCCAGCATTTT. Protein product: CASSLVHGTGLSQPQHF. The V call is TRBV7-2, the J call TRBJ1-5; TRBD1 agrees at 9 bases. V lost 1 base to trimming and J lost 6 bases; unmatched junction nucleotides: 10. Per germline, CDR1 SGHTA and CDR2 FQGNSA. This CDR3 region has 17 residues. Complete variable domain (other parts from reference TRBV7-2 and TRBJ1-5): GAGVSQSPSNKVTEKGKDVELRCDPISGHTALYWYRQSLGQGLEFLIYFQGNSAPDKSGLPSDRFSAERTGGSVSTLTIQRTQQEDSAVYLCASSLVHGTGLSQPQHFGDGTRLSIL.

In this sample, this clone turned up many times. The same CDR3 can be traced to other DNA sequences in this sample. V is TRBV30 and J is TRBJ1-5; no reliable D call. Germline-derived CDR1 and CDR2 are GTSNPN and SVGIG (reference sequence). The CDR3 runs to 13 residues. Between the trimmed V and J ends, which lost 3 bases and 0 bases, there was a span of 6 bases. CDR3 nucleotide sequence: TGTGCCTGGAGCCCCGATAGCAATCAGCCCCAGCATTTT. It specifies CAWSPDSNQPQHF.

Worth noting for this clone: At one end, the junction sequence differs from germline, possibly due to a read error. The chain joins TRBV6-6 to TRBJ2-7, with D perhaps TRBD1 or TRBD2 (5 bases each). The germline gives CDR1 MNHNY, CDR2 SVGAGI (reference sequence). CDR3 length: 15 amino acids. The CDR3 bases are TGTGCCAGCAGTGACTCGGGGCGTCCCGTCTACGAGCAGTACTTC. It translates to CASSDSGRPVYEQYF.

This clone was detected only a few times. This sequence joins TRBV5-6 and TRBJ2-2; D may correspond to TRBD1 or TRBD2 (5 bases each). CDR1 and CDR2 from the germline V gene are SGHDT and YYEEEE. V dropped 0 bases and J dropped 3 bases, with 12 bases sitting between them. The CDR3 totals 16 residues. The CDR3 sequence: CASSLGGTSDTGELFF. The CDR3, as DNA: TGTGCCAGCAGCTTGGGAGGGACCTCGGACACCGGGGAGCTGTTTTTT.

CDR3 coding DNA: TGTGCCAGCAGCGAGGGATGGTACGGGGAAAAACTGTTTTTT. Protein: CASSEGWYGEKLFF. The chain carries TRBV6-5 and TRBJ1-4; no clear D. Trimming shortened V by 6 bases and J by 8 bases, and 16 bases separated the two germline ends. The germline V gene encodes CDR1 MNHEY and CDR2 SVGAGI. This CDR3 comprises 14 residues.

V gene TRBV6-5 combines with J gene TRBJ1-3, with unresolved D. V was shortened by 8 bases and J by 0 bases, with 14 bases between the two germline ends. This CDR3 is built from 15 residues. Germline CDR1 MNHEY, CDR2 SVGAGI. The CDR3 protein is CASSIGQSSGNTIYF. Here the CDR3 DNA reads TGTGCCAGCTCAATCGGGCAGAGCTCTGGAAACACCATATATTTT.